The TCR beta chain described here comes from a study of blood T cells in healthy people across ages. PBMCs, at least 7 million per sample, were isolated. A sample-barcoded 5' primer and a J-beta primer mix were used in a second PCR of roughly 6 to 12 cycles. Using its own MiXCR run on the 5' RACE reads, TCRdb lists one record per CDR3 protein. The data show 780,000 or so distinct CDR3 sequences, around 50% seen once. To note about this clonotype: As yet, its antigen is unknown.

Study results and limitations: Roughly linear age-related decline in beta diversity appeared, significant by age approximately 41.

J was trimmed by 5 bases and V by 4 bases; bases with no gene match: 6. CDR1 and CDR2 (germline): SGHDN, FVKESK. The CDR3 is 15 amino acids. Sequencing was done on a sample of blood. The clonotype comes from a man aged 35-49 years in good health. This chain connects TRBV14 to TRBJ1-4; TRBD1 matches at 8 bases. The CDR3 nucleotides read TGTGCCAGCAGCCCTTGGACAGGGATAAATGAAAAACTGTTTTTT. It encodes CASSPWTGINEKLFF.